This T cell receptor (beta chain) was sequenced during a study of cytomegalovirus exposure and HLA in healthy donors. This clone was seen once. The method was immunoSEQ multiplex PCR; TCRdb's version includes in-frame clones alone and lacks a portion of them. This table holds roughly 150,000 clones, 84% found once. Germline loops: CDR1 WSHSY, CDR2 SAAADI. With 8 bases removed from V and 0 bases from J, the gap between germline ends came to 16 bases. The CDR3 spans 15 residues. V is TRBV10-2 and J is TRBJ1-1, with D unclear. The source of this sequence is a man aged 25-45 years in good health and CMV-seropositive. The specimen was PBMCs. The CDR3 spells CASSSPGSLNTEAFF. CDR3 in DNA: TGCGCCAGCTCTAGTCCCGGTTCTCTGAACACTGAAGCTTTCTTT.